The 28 T cell receptor beta chains in this list originate from one sample, sequenced in a study of cytomegalovirus exposure and HLA in healthy donors. 13 Jbeta primers and 60 Vbeta primers were used for the PCR. Only in-frame clones appear in the TCRdb table, and some are missing; sequencing was by immunoSEQ multiplex PCR. The sample holds some 120,000 clones, 9% to 10% seen once. The specimen was PBMCs. The receptors derive from a man aged 25-40 years in good health and CMV-seronegative.

The chain couples TRBV28 to TRBJ2-1; 7 bases agree with TRBD1. The V gene end was trimmed by 6 bases and the J gene end by 10 bases; junction bases not matched to a gene: 9. From germline, CDR1 is MDHEN and CDR2 SYDVKM. The CDR3 covers 13 residues. CDR3 protein: CASRSPGQPEQFF. The CDR3 region has the DNA TGTGCCAGCAGGTCTCCGGGACAGCCCGAGCAGTTCTTC.

The CDR3 DNA follows: TGTGCCAGTAGTATAGATGGGACAACCTACGAGCAGTACTTC. Translated, it gives CASSIDGTTYEQYF. The chain recombines TRBV19 with TRBJ2-7; TRBD1 is a possible D gene (6 bases). Germline V gene data show CDR1 as LNHDA and CDR2 as SQIVND (reference sequence). Trimming shortened V by 0 bases and J by 2 bases, and 8 bases separated the two germline ends. This CDR3 has 14 residues.

This clone was counted between two and nine times. The V and J genes are TRBV9 and TRBJ2-2, with D possibly matching TRBD2 (6 bases). Trimming removed 0 bases at V and 0 bases at J, with 9 bases between. The CDR3 spans 16 residues. Germline V gene data show CDR1 as SGDLS and CDR2 as YYNGEE. The CDR3 nucleotides read TGTGCCAGCAGCGTAGGGGGCGGGGCGAACACCGGGGAGCTGTTTTTT. Translation: CASSVGGGANTGELFF.

This sequence joins TRBV5-1 and TRBJ2-2; 8 bases are shared with TRBD2. With 3 bases clipped from V and 0 bases from J, the junction kept 10 bases outside the gene matches. The CDR3 is 18 residues long. Germline CDR1 SGHRS, CDR2 YFSETQ. CDR3 nucleotide sequence: TGCGCCAGCAGCTCAAAACTGGCGGGAGGTACGAACACCGGGGAGCTGTTTTTT. Translation: CASSSKLAGGTNTGELFF.

In this sample, this clone turned up a few times. CDR3 coding DNA: TGTGCCAGCAGTTGGGGACAGGGGCGGCAGACCCAGTACTTC. This gives the protein CASSWGQGRQTQYF. The chain recombines TRBV6-5 with TRBJ2-5, with 10 positions matching TRBD1. The CDR3 has 14 amino acids. Losses at the gene ends were 4 bases for V and 6 bases for J; bases not matched to a gene: 5. Per the germline V gene, CDR1 is MNHEY and CDR2 is SVGAGI.

This sequence joins TRBV7-8 and TRBJ2-4, with a possible D match to TRBD2 (5 bases). CDR3 length equals 15 residues. Trimming took off 2 bases at V and 7 bases at J, with 15 bases between the two ends. The germline gives CDR1 SGHVS, CDR2 FQNEAQ. The CDR3 DNA follows: TGTGCCAGCAGCTTAACCTGGGAGTCGGGCAACATTCAGTACTTC. Residues: CASSLTWESGNIQYF. The full variable domain, completed using reference TRBV7-8 and TRBJ2-4, is GAGVSQSPRYKVAKRGQDVALRCDPISGHVSLFWYQQALGQGPEFLTYFQNEAQLDKSGLPSDRFFAERPEGSVSTLKIQRTQQEDSAVYLCASSLTWESGNIQYFGAGTRLSVL.

Only a few counts were recorded for this clone. The chain links TRBV11-2 to TRBJ2-7; 10 bases align to TRBD1. This CDR3 has 16 residues. CDR1 SGHAT and CDR2 FQNNGV come from the germline V gene. The V gene end was trimmed by 5 bases and the J gene end by 4 bases; junction bases not matched to a gene: 11. DNA of the CDR3: TGTGCCAGCAGCCCCGCCGGGGACAGGGGAAGATACGAGCAGTACTTC. Its protein product is CASSPAGDRGRYEQYF.

The V call is TRBV5-8, the J call TRBJ2-7; the D gene is possibly TRBD1 (6 bases). Trimming pared 5 bases from V and 3 bases from J, leaving 12 bases between. Germline V lookup: CDR1 SGHTS, CDR2 YDEGEE. This CDR3 has 13 residues. The CDR3 DNA sequence: TGTGCCAGCAGGAGGGGGTTCAACTACGAGCAGTACTTC. This gives the protein CASRRGFNYEQYF.

The sample holds a few counts of this clone. The chain employs TRBV21-1 and TRBJ1-1; TRBD1, the table's D call, lacks a check against the DNA. TRBV21-1 is flagged as a pseudogene. The CDR3 contains 16 residues. The CDR3, as DNA: TGTGCCAGTCTCATTCCTACAGGGATATTTTACACTGAAGCTTTCTTT. Translating gives CASLIPTGIFYTEAFF.

The chain links TRBV9 to TRBJ2-7, with 9 positions matching TRBD1. The CDR3 runs 14 residues. V shed 4 bases and J 2 bases; nucleotides not matched to a gene: 4. CDR1 and CDR2 from the germline V gene are SGDLS and YYNGEE. The CDR3: CASSIRQGAYEQYF. The CDR3 DNA is TGTGCCAGCAGCATACGACAGGGGGCCTACGAGCAGTACTTC.

The chain links TRBV19 to TRBJ1-1; D is uncertain. The CDR3 extends over 14 amino acids. V shed 4 bases and J shed 1 base, with 10 bases lying between them. Germline CDR1 is LNHDA and CDR2 is SQIVND (reference sequence). CDR3 coding DNA: TGTGCCAGTAGTAGCGGAGGTTGGAACACTGAAGCTTTCTTT. Amino acid sequence: CASSSGGWNTEAFF.

This chain links TRBV10-3 with TRBJ2-3, with 8 bases lining up with TRBD2. The CDR3 loop spans 14 amino acids. Germline values: CDR1 ENHRY, CDR2 SYGVKD. V shed 3 bases and J 5 bases; nucleotides not matched to a gene: 4. The CDR3: CAISEGSGRDTQYF. The CDR3 nucleotides read TGTGCCATCAGTGAAGGGAGCGGGAGAGATACGCAGTATTTT.

The table lists this clone with a few counts. This chain links TRBV7-9 with TRBJ2-6; 7 nucleotides match TRBD2. CDR1 and CDR2 (germline): SEHNR, FQNEAQ (reference sequence). The CDR3 sequence is 18 residues long. The V gene end was trimmed by 10 bases and the J gene end by 0 bases; junction bases not matched to a gene: 15. CDR3 coding DNA: TGTGCCAACCCCTCCACGGCTGGCGGGAGCTCTGGGGCCAACGTCCTGACTTTC. Its protein is CANPSTAGGSSGANVLTF. Full variable domain (outside the CDR3, taken from reference TRBV7-9 and TRBJ2-6): DTGVSQNPRHKITKRGQNVTFRCDPISEHNRLYWYRQTLGQGPEFLTYFQNEAQLEKSRLLSDRFSAERPKGSFSTLEIQRTEQGDSAMYLCANPSTAGGSSGANVLTFGAGSRLTVL.

The chain links TRBV19 to TRBJ2-3; D is possibly TRBD1 (5 bases). Germline CDR1 reads LNHDA; CDR2 reads SQIVND (reference sequence). V gave up 2 bases and J gave up 0 bases, with 15 bases separating them. CDR3 length equals 17 residues. This CDR3 reads CASSIIPAGISTDTQYF. CDR3 nucleotide sequence: TGTGCCAGTAGTATAATCCCGGCAGGGATTAGCACAGATACGCAGTATTTT.

The V gene is TRBV5-6, the J gene TRBJ1-4; 7 bases align to TRBD1. Germline lookup yields CDR1 SGHDT and CDR2 YYEEEE. With V trimmed by 2 bases and J by 4 bases, 5 bases remained unmatched. CDR3 size: 15 residues. Here the CDR3 DNA reads TGTGCCAGCAGCTTTCTTACAGGGGTTAATGAAAAACTGTTTTTT. It codes for CASSFLTGVNEKLFF.

The rearrangement joins TRBV30 to TRBJ2-7; 10 positions agree with TRBD1. Germline values: CDR1 GTSNPN, CDR2 SVGIG (reference sequence). This CDR3 is built from 16 residues. V shed 5 bases and J 9 bases; nucleotides not matched to a gene: 19. The CDR3 nucleotides read TGTGCCTGGCTTCCGGTCGTGGGACAGGGGAAGGTAGGGCAGTACTTC. This translates into CAWLPVVGQGKVGQYF. Filled out from reference TRBV30 and TRBJ2-7, the complete variable domain reads SQTIHQWPATLVQPVGSPLSLECTVEGTSNPNLYWYRQAAGRGLQLLFYSVGIGQISSEVPQNLSASRPQDRQFILSSKKLLLSDSGFYLCAWLPVVGQGKVGQYFGPGTRLTVT.

This clone has more than one count but fewer than ten. CDR3 sequence reads: CASSAGSGELSEQYF. The CDR3 bases are TGTGCCAGCAGCGCCGGGAGCGGGGAGTTATCCGAGCAGTACTTC. J is TRBJ2-7 and V is TRBV11-2; 7 bases agree with TRBD2. The CDR3 spans 15 residues. Germline loops: CDR1 SGHAT, CDR2 FQNNGV. V shed 5 bases and J 6 bases; nucleotides not matched to a gene: 13.

This clone was observed a handful of times. CDR3 region: CASSLDPQGNGYTF. The CDR3 coding sequence is TGTGCCAGCAGCTTAGATCCCCAGGGAAATGGCTACACCTTC. The chain has TRBV13 and TRBJ1-2, with TRBD1 as a possible D gene (5 bases). V lost 1 base to trimming and J lost 6 bases, with 12 bases between them. Germline V gene lookup returns CDR1 PRHDT and CDR2 FYEKMQ (reference sequence). The CDR3 consists of 14 residues.

The chain couples TRBV6-5 to TRBJ1-4; D is perhaps TRBD1 (5 bases). From germline, CDR1 is MNHEY and CDR2 SVGAGI. Trimming took 0 bases from V and 8 from J, leaving 10 bases between them. The CDR3 has 14 residues. CDR3 sequence (DNA): TGTGCCAGCAGTTACTCCAGGGATATGGAAAAACTGTTTTTT. Protein product: CASSYSRDMEKLFF.

The chain links TRBV15 to TRBJ2-4; 7 bases match TRBD2. CDR3 length: 16 residues. J lost 1 base, V lost 0 bases, and 3 bases had no gene match. Germline loops: CDR1 LNHNV, CDR2 YYDKDF (reference sequence). The CDR3 region has the DNA TGTGCCACCAGCAGAGATGCGGGGGTGGCCAAAAACATTCAGTACTTC. This sequence encodes CATSRDAGVAKNIQYF.

This clone was seen many times. V gene TRBV5-1 combines with J gene TRBJ2-5; TRBD2 is a possible D gene (6 bases). The CDR3 has 14 amino acids. V was shortened by 3 bases and J by 2 bases, with 11 bases between the two germline ends. Germline V gene sequence: CDR1 SGHRS, CDR2 YFSETQ. This CDR3 reads CASSYTGTQETQYF. CDR3 DNA: TGCGCCAGCAGCTATACCGGGACTCAAGAGACCCAGTACTTC.

The rearrangement links TRBV7-2 to TRBJ1-6, with TRBD1 matching over 8 bases. Germline V gives CDR1 SGHTA, CDR2 FQGNSA. The CDR3 sequence is 16 residues long. With 1 base clipped from V and 9 bases from J, the junction kept 8 bases outside the gene matches. CDR3 amino acids: CASSLVGQGAGSPLHF. CDR3 bases: TGTGCCAGCAGCTTAGTTGGTCAGGGGGCCGGTTCACCCCTCCACTTT. Looking up the rest from reference TRBV7-2 and TRBJ1-6 gives the full variable domain: GAGVSQSPSNKVTEKGKDVELRCDPISGHTALYWYRQSLGQGLEFLIYFQGNSAPDKSGLPSDRFSAERTGGSVSTLTIQRTQQEDSAVYLCASSLVGQGAGSPLHFGNGTRLTVT.

This chain uses TRBV4-1 with TRBJ2-4, with D tentatively TRBD2 (7 bases). Between the trimmed V and J ends, which lost 8 bases and 2 bases, there was a span of 13 bases. CDR1 and CDR2 (germline): MGHRA, YSYEKL. The CDR3 runs 14 residues. The CDR3 loop is CASRGGGSKNIQYF. The DNA of the CDR3 is TGCGCCAGCCGAGGGGGGGGATCCAAAAACATTCAGTACTTC.

This clone has only a few counts. This chain uses TRBV11-2 with TRBJ1-3; a possible D gene is TRBD1 (5 bases). Deletions cut 5 bases from V and 0 bases from J, with 17 bases between. The germline gives CDR1 SGHAT, CDR2 FQNNGV. This CDR3 is built from 17 residues. CDR3: CASSPRGGASSGNTIYF. CDR3 coding DNA: TGTGCCAGCAGCCCCCGAGGAGGGGCCAGCTCTGGAAACACCATATATTTT.

The V call is TRBV27, the J call TRBJ2-1; 7 bases align to TRBD1. The ends lost 5 bases at V and 3 bases at J; junction bases unmatched: 7. The germline gives CDR1 MNHEY, CDR2 SMNVEV (reference sequence). The CDR3 runs to 15 residues. Here the CDR3 reads CASSPLGTVYNEQFF. CDR3 bases: TGTGCCAGCAGTCCCCTTGGGACAGTCTACAATGAGCAGTTCTTC.

This chain joins TRBV12-5 and TRBJ1-4, with 9 bases matching TRBD1. The CDR3 is 15 amino acids. Germline V lookup: CDR1 LGHNT, CDR2 FRNRAP. With 0 bases clipped from V and 6 bases from J, the junction kept 2 bases outside the gene matches. The CDR3 protein is CASGLVGTGHEKLFF. In DNA form, the CDR3 reads TGTGCTAGTGGTTTGGTAGGGACAGGGCATGAAAAACTGTTTTTT.

The chain joins TRBV30 to TRBJ2-5, with D perhaps TRBD2 (5 bases). V lost 7 bases and J 5 bases, leaving 17 bases between the germline ends. Germline CDR1 GTSNPN, CDR2 SVGIG (reference sequence). CDR3 length: 13 amino acids. The CDR3 DNA follows: TGTGCCTTTTCCAGGCTAGCATGGGAGACCCAGTACTTC. This translates into CAFSRLAWETQYF.

This clone was seen more than once but under ten times. V usage is TRBV6-6 and J usage is TRBJ2-7, with a tentative D call TRBD2 (6 bases). Germline V lookup: CDR1 MNHNY, CDR2 SVGAGI (reference sequence). Deletions cut 6 bases from V and 2 bases from J, with 14 bases between. The CDR3 spans 14 residues. The CDR3: CASSPGVLTYEQYF. The DNA of the CDR3 is TGTGCCAGCAGCCCGGGGGTATTAACCTACGAGCAGTACTTC.